Below, 29 T cell receptor beta chains from the same sample are listed, as sequenced in a study of blood T cell repertoires in COVID-19. Profiled with immunoSEQ multiplex PCR; TCRdb holds only in-frame clones, not every one. Here the sample spans about 76,000 clones, more than 75% being singletons. Source material: peripheral blood. The receptors shown here come from a human donor in a cohort sampled during active COVID-19.

The rearrangement links TRBV7-2 to TRBJ2-5, with D perhaps TRBD2 (5 bases). Trimming stripped 4 bases from V and 0 bases from J, with 12 bases between. CDR1 is SGHTA, CDR2 FQGNSA, per germline. This CDR3 is built from 15 residues. CDR3 loop: CASSSQTGYQETQYF. The CDR3 nucleotides read TGTGCCAGCAGCTCCCAGACGGGGTACCAAGAGACCCAGTACTTC.

This clone was recorded once. The genes are TRBV3-1 (or the pseudogene TRBV3-2) and TRBJ1-2; the D gene is possibly TRBD1 (6 bases). The CDR3 consists of 13 residues. Germline V gene data show CDR1 as LGHDT and CDR2 as YNNKEL (reference sequence). V lost 7 bases and J lost 2, with 11 bases in between. CDR3 sequence reads: CASTQGTNYGYTF. For the CDR3, the DNA is TGTGCCAGCACCCAGGGGACAAACTATGGCTACACCTTC.

The J gene is TRBJ2-7, the V gene TRBV10-3; weak D call: TRBD1 (5 bases). The CDR3 consists of 11 residues. Germline V gene lookup returns CDR1 ENHRY and CDR2 SYGVKD. V was cut by 6 bases and J by 4 bases, with 7 bases left in between. The CDR3 nucleotides are TGTGCCATCAGCAAGGGGTACGAGCAGTACTTC. It codes for CAISKGYEQYF.

The chain couples TRBV3-1 (or the pseudogene TRBV3-2) to TRBJ2-7; no clear D. V dropped 4 bases and J dropped 6 bases, with 13 bases sitting between them. Germline V gene lookup returns CDR1 LGHDT and CDR2 YNNKEL (reference sequence). CDR3 length equals 13 residues. The CDR3 nucleotides are TGTGCCAGCAGCCTCGGGTCAAGGCGCGAGCAGTACTTC. Translating gives CASSLGSRREQYF.

The V and J genes are TRBV9 and TRBJ2-6; 7 bases are a match to TRBD1. Unmatched junction bases numbered 10, after V lost 4 bases and J lost 3 bases. The CDR3 is made up of 17 amino acids. CDR1 SGDLS and CDR2 YYNGEE come from the germline V gene. CDR3 amino acids: CASSPQGQSNGANVLTF. DNA for the CDR3: TGTGCCAGCAGCCCCCAGGGACAGTCAAATGGGGCCAACGTCCTGACTTTC.

The rearrangement links TRBV6-6 to TRBJ1-5; 7 bases map to TRBD1. Germline CDR1 MNHNY, CDR2 SVGAGI (reference sequence). V lost 6 bases and J lost 0; bases outside the gene matches: 5. The CDR3 has 15 residues. The CDR3 loop reads CASRTQGYSNQPQHF. CDR3 nucleotide sequence: TGTGCCAGCAGGACACAGGGGTATAGCAATCAGCCCCAGCATTTT.

V and J are TRBV11-3 and TRBJ2-1; the match to TRBD2 covers 7 bases. CDR3 length equals 14 residues. V lost 7 bases, J lost 9 bases, and 12 bases stayed unmatched. CDR1 is SGHNT, CDR2 YENEEA, per germline. For the CDR3, the DNA is TGTGCCAGCAACCAGGGACTACCCTACGGTGAGCAGTTCTTC. Its translation is CASNQGLPYGEQFF.

This clone has only a few counts. The CDR3 DNA follows: TGTGCCAGCAGCTTAACACCAGCTAACTATGGCTACACCTTC. It translates to CASSLTPANYGYTF. The chain has TRBV7-3 and TRBJ1-2; D is uncertain. Germline assignment: CDR1 SGHTA and CDR2 FQGTGA. CDR3 length: 14 amino acids. Trimming took off 0 bases at V and 0 bases at J, with 5 bases between the two ends.

The chain couples TRBV6-5 to TRBJ1-1, with TRBD1 matching 10 bases. The V and J ends lost 6 bases and 10 bases, in that order; junction bases with no gene match: 2. This CDR3 has 11 amino acids. Germline CDR1 reads MNHEY; CDR2 reads SVGAGI. Here the CDR3 reads CASSGQGGAFF. CDR3 sequence (DNA): TGTGCCAGCAGCGGACAGGGGGGAGCTTTCTTT.

The CDR3 bases are TGTGCCAGCAGCTTAGGACCACAGGGGTCCACAAAACTGTTTTTT. It translates to CASSLGPQGSTKLFF. The rearrangement links TRBV7-2 to TRBJ1-4, with 7 positions matching TRBD1. The V segment lost 1 base and the J segment 10 bases; nucleotides outside the gene matches: 9. This CDR3 comprises 15 residues. The germline CDR1 and CDR2 sequences are SGHTA and FQGNSA.

Regarding this clone: At one end the junction does not follow the germline gene, possibly because of a read error. The chain carries TRBV20-1 and TRBJ2-3; D unclear. Looked up from germline, CDR1 is DFQATT and CDR2 is SNEGSKA (reference sequence). The CDR3 has 11 amino acids. This chain's CDR3 is CSARLTVTQYF. The CDR3 DNA reads as TGCAGTGCTAGGCTAACAGTTACGCAGTATTTT.

V and J are TRBV3-1 (or the pseudogene TRBV3-2) and TRBJ1-3; D remains unclear. This CDR3 has 14 residues. The germline V gene encodes CDR1 LGHDT and CDR2 YNNKEL (reference sequence). V shed 1 base and J shed 0 bases, with 4 bases lying between them. CDR3 sequence reads: CASSQVVSGNTIYF. In DNA, the CDR3 is TGTGCCAGCAGCCAAGTAGTCTCTGGAAACACCATATATTTT.

The V call is TRBV7-6, the J call TRBJ2-2, with 8 bases fitting TRBD2. The CDR3 is 18 amino acids. V was clipped by 6 bases and J by 1 base; unmatched bases: 13. Germline values: CDR1 SGHVS, CDR2 FNYEAQ. CDR3 in DNA: TGTGCCAGCAGAACCCGGGGCGGGGGGAACCTGAACACCGGGGAGCTGTTTTTT. Translation gives CASRTRGGGNLNTGELFF. The whole variable domain, remainder taken from reference TRBV7-6 and TRBJ2-2, is GAGVSQSPRYKVTKRGQDVALRCDPISGHVSLYWYRQALGQGPEFLTYFNYEAQQDKSGLPNDRFSAERPEGSISTLTIQRTEQRDSAMYRCASRTRGGGNLNTGELFFGEGSRLTVL.

The chain links TRBV7-3 to TRBJ1-1; 8 bases map to TRBD1. The junction had 16 bases not matched to a gene; V was cut back by 5 bases and J by 11 bases. Germline values: CDR1 SGHTA, CDR2 FQGTGA. The CDR3 spans 15 residues. As DNA, the CDR3 is TGTGCCAGCAGCCCAACAGCGACAGGGGCGTCAACGGCTTTCTTT. Translated: CASSPTATGASTAFF.

A single count supports this clone. The gene calls are TRBV6-2 or TRBV6-3 and TRBJ1-5, with D possibly TRBD1 on 5 matching bases. The V end was cut by 2 bases, the J end by 7 bases, with 15 bases between. This CDR3 is built from 15 residues. CDR1 and CDR2 (germline): MNHEY, SVGEGT. The CDR3 is CASSYRGGGGQPQHF. CDR3 sequence (DNA): TGTGCCAGCAGTTACAGAGGTGGGGGGGGGCAGCCCCAGCATTTT.

This chain links TRBV6-2 or TRBV6-3 with TRBJ2-4; 11 bases map to TRBD2. The germline V gene encodes CDR1 MNHEY and CDR2 SVGEGT. The V gene end was trimmed by 4 bases and the J gene end by 4 bases; junction bases not matched to a gene: 3. The CDR3 is 15 amino acids. The CDR3 nucleotides are TGTGCCAGCAGTTGGGCTAGCGGGGGGAAAAACATTCAGTACTTC. Its translation: CASSWASGGKNIQYF.

The genes are TRBV7-2 and TRBJ2-4, with D maybe TRBD1 (6 bases). V gave up 10 bases and J gave up 2 bases, with 12 bases separating them. Germline V lookup: CDR1 SGHTA, CDR2 FQGNSA. This CDR3 is 13 amino acids long. The CDR3 DNA sequence: TGTGCCACCACAACAGGGACCAAAAACATTCAGTACTTC. Translation gives CATTTGTKNIQYF.

The chain links TRBV19 to TRBJ2-1; tentative D call: TRBD1 (5 bases). Trimming removed 6 bases at V and 3 bases at J, with 15 bases between. CDR3 length: 15 amino acids. Per germline, CDR1 LNHDA and CDR2 SQIVND (reference sequence). The DNA for the CDR3 is TGTGCCAGTAGCCCCGGACAAGGGTTCTACAATGAGCAGTTCTTC. Protein sequence: CASSPGQGFYNEQFF. The whole variable domain, filled in from reference TRBV19 and TRBJ2-1, reads DGGITQSPKYLFRKEGQNVTLSCEQNLNHDAMYWYRQDPGQGLRLIYYSQIVNDFQKGDIAEGYSVSREKKESFPLTVTSAQKNPTAFYLCASSPGQGFYNEQFFGPGTRLTVL.

V and J are TRBV6-5 and TRBJ1-4, with 7 bases matching TRBD1. The V gene end was trimmed by 6 bases and the J gene end by 7 bases; junction bases not matched to a gene: 11. In germline, CDR1 is MNHEY, CDR2 SVGAGI. The CDR3 is 15 residues long. The CDR3 region has the DNA TGTGCCAGCAGGCCCCGACAGGGAGGAATTGAAAAACTGTTTTTT. Translation gives CASRPRQGGIEKLFF.

This chain joins TRBV24-1 and TRBJ1-5; D is unresolved. Germline V gene sequence: CDR1 KGHDR, CDR2 SFDVKD. Trimming left V 3 bases short and J 5 bases short, with 7 bases between. This CDR3 spans 13 amino acids. The chain's CDR3 is CATSDVSHQPQHF. DNA of the CDR3: TGTGCCACCAGTGATGTATCCCATCAGCCCCAGCATTTT.

CDR3 in DNA: TGTGCCAGCAGTTACTCAACCGGGGTAGAGACCCAGTACTTC. This translates into CASSYSTGVETQYF. V gene TRBV6-5 combines with J gene TRBJ2-5; D is perhaps TRBD2 (5 bases). The CDR3 consists of 14 residues. Trimming took 0 bases from V and 4 from J, leaving 9 bases between them. Germline CDR1 and CDR2: MNHEY and SVGAGI.

The rearrangement uses TRBV24-1 and TRBJ2-1; TRBD2 matches at 14 bases. Germline V gene sequence: CDR1 KGHDR, CDR2 SFDVKD. J was trimmed by 9 bases and V by 3 bases; bases with no gene match: 12. The CDR3 is 18 residues long. The CDR3 here is CATSDDTGTSGSLGEQFF. The CDR3 nucleotides read TGTGCCACCAGTGATGATACCGGGACTAGCGGGAGTCTAGGTGAGCAGTTCTTC.

The count of this clone is one. The V and J genes are TRBV5-4 and TRBJ1-3; possible D gene TRBD1, 6 bases. The CDR3 loop spans 14 amino acids. V dropped 4 bases and J dropped 4 bases, with 12 bases sitting between them. Germline CDR1 and CDR2: SGHNT and YYREEE (reference sequence). The CDR3 loop reads CASSTQGAGNTIYF. The CDR3 DNA is TGTGCCAGCAGCACACAGGGAGCAGGAAACACCATATATTTT.

This chain connects TRBV28 to TRBJ2-7; possibly TRBD1 for D (5 bases). V was shortened by 3 bases and J by 3 bases, with 15 bases between the two germline ends. This CDR3 contains 15 residues. Germline lookup yields CDR1 MDHEN and CDR2 SYDVKM. The CDR3 loop is CASSFGPGLSYEQYF. For the CDR3, the DNA is TGTGCCAGCAGTTTTGGTCCAGGGTTGAGCTACGAGCAGTACTTC.

The genes are TRBV6-6 and TRBJ2-1; 12 nucleotides line up with TRBD2. V lost 6 bases and J lost 6; bases outside the gene matches: 6. Germline CDR1 is MNHNY and CDR2 is SVGAGI (reference sequence). The CDR3 runs 15 residues. The CDR3: CASRLAGGKGNEQFF. The CDR3, as DNA: TGTGCCAGCAGACTAGCGGGAGGAAAGGGCAATGAGCAGTTCTTC.

This rearrangement joins TRBV7-2 to TRBJ1-1; a weak D match, TRBD1 (5 bases). The V end lost 5 bases, the J end lost 1 base, and 14 bases lay between the germline ends. Germline V gene data show CDR1 as SGHTA and CDR2 as FQGNSA. The length of the CDR3 is 15 residues. The CDR3 nucleotides are TGTGCCAGCAGCAGAGACGGACACAAGAACACTGAAGCTTTCTTT. Translating it yields CASSRDGHKNTEAFF.

The rearrangement uses TRBV11-3 and TRBJ2-7, with 7 bases fitting TRBD2. The CDR3 consists of 14 residues. V shed 1 base and J 3 bases; nucleotides not matched to a gene: 3. The V gene's germline CDR1 is SGHNT and CDR2 YENEEA. The CDR3 DNA reads TGTGCCAGCAGCTTAGCGGGGACTATCTACGAGCAGTACGTC. Amino acid sequence: CASSLAGTIYEQYV.

This clone came up once. CDR3 residues: CASSSSRGRTGELFF. The CDR3 coding sequence is TGTGCCAGCAGCTCATCCCGGGGGAGGACCGGGGAGCTGTTTTTT. This chain joins TRBV7-3 and TRBJ2-2; a weak D match, TRBD2 (6 bases). The V and J ends lost 4 bases and 5 bases respectively, with 14 bases between them. CDR1 is SGHTA, CDR2 FQGTGA, per germline. The CDR3 has 15 amino acids. Drawing the rest from reference TRBV7-3 and TRBJ2-2, the complete variable domain is GAGVSQTPSNKVTEKGKYVELRCDPISGHTALYWYRQSLGQGPEFLIYFQGTGAADDSGLPNDRFFAVRPEGSVSTLKIQRTERGDSAVYLCASSSSRGRTGELFFGEGSRLTVL.

About this clone: The limits of the CDR3 on the DNA are not certain, so only TCRdb's listed CDR3 is given. CDR3 sequence: CASSFGRGSPAF. The chain is built from TRBV28 and TRBJ2-7; TRBD2 is the table's D call, not checked against the DNA. The V gene's germline CDR1 is MDHEN and CDR2 SYDVKM. The CDR3 extends over 12 residues, inclusive of both ends.